What follows are 8 T cell receptor beta chains derived from one specimen sequenced in a study of patients and donors after allogeneic stem cell transplantation. TCRdb recomputed calls from the RT-PCR reads with MiXCR, one row per CDR3 protein. This sample carries roughly 200,000 distinct CDR3 sequences, 35% to 50% of them seen once, and the ten largest clones take around 35%. The sample consisted of blood, either unsorted or a sorted T cell fraction (not recorded which). These receptors came from a human donor who was either an allogeneic HSCT recipient or a stem cell or donor lymphocyte infusion donor (not recorded which). It is not recorded whose cells these are; they may come from a transplant donor.

J is TRBJ1-5 and V is TRBV7-2; D is unclear. The germline V gene encodes CDR1 SGHTA and CDR2 FQGNSA. The CDR3 runs to 16 residues. Trimming left V 0 bases short and J 4 bases short, with 13 bases between. In DNA form, the CDR3 reads TGTGCCAGCAGCTTAGCCGGGTCCCAAAGTAATCAGCCCCAGCATTTT. It yields the protein CASSLAGSQSNQPQHF.

This clonotype has a handful of counts. The rearrangement uses TRBV20-1 and TRBJ2-7; D is unclear. In germline, CDR1 is DFQATT, CDR2 SNEGSKA (reference sequence). This CDR3 has 9 residues. Trimming cost V 3 bases and J 7 bases, with 4 bases left between them. The DNA of the CDR3 is TGCAGTGCTAGTTATGAGCAGTACTTC. Amino acids: CSASYEQYF.

This chain uses TRBV27 with TRBJ1-5; D is uncertain. V was shortened by 0 bases and J by 5 bases, with 5 bases between the two germline ends. CDR3 length equals 13 residues. Germline V gene sequence: CDR1 MNHEY, CDR2 SMNVEV (reference sequence). The CDR3 here is CASSLSLHQPQHF. CDR3 DNA sequence: TGTGCCAGCAGTTTATCCCTTCATCAGCCCCAGCATTTT.

This clonotype was detected only a few times. The V gene is TRBV10-3, the J gene TRBJ2-5; TRBD2 might be the D (6 bases). Germline CDR1 ENHRY, CDR2 SYGVKD. The germline V and J ends were trimmed by 3 bases and 3 bases, with 8 bases remaining between them. This CDR3 has 13 amino acids. Here the CDR3 DNA reads TGTGCCATCAGTGAATTAGCGGAAGAGACCCAGTACTTC. Its translation: CAISELAEETQYF.

This chain joins TRBV9 and TRBJ1-4; D is possibly TRBD1 (5 bases). V lost 3 bases and J 3 bases, leaving 12 bases between the germline ends. There are 15 residues in the CDR3. Germline V lookup: CDR1 SGDLS, CDR2 YYNGEE. CDR3 sequence: CASSGGYGPNEKLFF. The CDR3 region has the DNA TGTGCCAGCAGCGGGGGGTACGGTCCTAATGAAAAACTGTTTTTT.

V usage is TRBV6-5 and J usage is TRBJ1-3, with TRBD1 as a possible D gene (5 bases). Germline V gives CDR1 MNHEY, CDR2 SVGAGI. V was clipped by 7 bases and J by 3 bases, with 19 bases between them. The CDR3 extends over 16 amino acids. The DNA of the CDR3 is TGTGCCAGCACCATTTCCGGGGGGAACAGTGGAAACACCATATATTTT. Protein product: CASTISGGNSGNTIYF.

This clonotype was seen only a few times. The chain joins TRBV5-1 to TRBJ2-3; tentatively, D is TRBD1 or TRBD2 (5 bases each). Germline V gives CDR1 SGHRS, CDR2 YFSETQ. The CDR3 totals 14 residues. The V end lost 4 bases, the J end lost 5 bases, and 14 bases lay between the germline ends. The CDR3 sequence is CASSLDSGGDTQYF. CDR3 DNA: TGCGCCAGCAGCCTTGATTCTGGGGGAGATACGCAGTATTTT.

This clonotype was seen only a few times. The chain is built from TRBV9 and TRBJ2-1; D possibly corresponds to TRBD1 (8 bases). Trimming took off 3 bases at V and 1 base at J, with 20 bases between the two ends. The CDR3 extends over 18 amino acids. Germline V CDR1 and CDR2: SGDLS, YYNGEE. The CDR3 sequence is CASSGPTGGGISYNEQFF. The CDR3 coding sequence is TGTGCCAGCAGCGGTCCCACAGGGGGAGGGATTTCCTACAATGAGCAGTTCTTC.